This T cell receptor beta chain was sequenced for a study of shared clonotypes between healthy human individuals (TCRdb year 2020). Describing the broader study: Two women and a few men aged 18 to 49 years were included in the cohort. Per donor, three plates each were used for CD4 naive and CD4 memory, two for CD8 naive, and one for CD8 memory. Blood TCR repertoires of several healthy adults were deeply sequenced to estimate repertoire size and the extent of clonotype sharing between individuals. Different laboratories and diverse techniques were used to prepare libraries and sequence TCR repertoires, to increase sequencing depth and limit assay-specific biases. Between about 0.85 and 9.5 billion PBMCs per donor were obtained by leukapheresis. What the work shows at the level of the full study, not this receptor alone: Naive subsets generally had larger estimated clonotype richness than memory subsets. Pairwise subsampling indicated that sequencing depth was expected to affect the degree of clonotype sharing among donors. Sharing across four donors was observed for about 4.8% of naive CD4, over 3% of naive CD8, about 2.3% of memory CD4, and less than 0.45% of memory CD8 clonotypes. The small number of donors limited the genetic and exposure-history diversity represented. Compared with non-shared clonotypes, clonotypes shared by all four sorted-subset donors had higher generation probabilities. Rarefaction of sorted-subset datasets indicated incomplete sequencing despite the large sequencing depth. Sampling was restricted to blood, and TCR repertoires in tissues likely differ from the TCR repertoires found in blood.

A distance of 7 bases separates the germline ends of V and J, which lose 0 bases and 7 bases respectively. CDR1 and CDR2 are read off the germline V gene (reference sequence) as SGHNT and YYREEE. Counted from cysteine to phenylalanine, this CDR3 has 12 amino acids. Only CDR3 DNA is held: 36 bases, read in frame from base 1. CD8 naive samples were obtained by positive selection for CCR7 among CD45RO-negative cells, yielding a CD45RA+CCR7+ population from which TemRA cells were excluded. The donors were healthy, HIV-negative adults who had no recently reported acute infections or vaccinations. Every donor was a Caucasian adult living in Nashville, Tennessee, USA. Blood was collected by leukapheresis, and PBMCs were isolated by Ficoll-Histopaque density gradient centrifugation and then cryopreserved in liquid nitrogen vapor phase. Analytical flow cytometry was used to check the purity and quantity of each magnetically sorted T cell population. From each sorted fraction, genomic DNA was isolated and quantified by UV absorbance on a Nanodrop 2000c.

TCR CDR3 regions were amplified from genomic DNA by multiplex PCR using the deep immunoSEQ assay. For each cell subset, the extracted genomic DNA was distributed evenly across all wells of several immunoSEQ 96-well plates, and each plate served as one replicate. Each replicate PCR for sorted subsets received approximately 200 ng genomic DNA, equal to around 32,000 T cell genomes. Purified libraries were quantified with a Qubit 3.0 fluorometer, sized on a Bioanalyzer 2100, and re-quantified with the KAPA Library Quantification kit. Each immunoSEQ 96-well plate was sequenced on its own single-read 150-cycle Illumina NextSeq 550 flow cell. The authors' pipeline ran thus. Because the immunoSEQ output held only junctional sequences and lacked quality scores, the filtering could not match the filtering applied to full-length reads. Sequences were annotated with PyIR, a Python wrapper for IgBLAST v1.9, and V/J genes and CDR3 were assigned using IMGT germline references. Reads with weak V/J assignments (E-value above 1e-6), missing CDR3, stop codons, out-of-frame junctions, or ambiguous translated residues were removed. V3J clonotypes were defined by identical inferred V gene, J gene, and CDR3 amino acid sequence. To compute the percentage overlap between repertoires, the number of shared unique clonotypes was divided by the size of the smaller repertoire. RTK rarefaction, the Chao1 estimator, and Recon v2.1 estimates of unobserved clonotypes were used to assess repertoire richness. Generation probabilities were computed with OLGA for all TCRbeta clonotypes obtained by the gDNA method from several donors. TCRdb took over this immuneACCESS table, retaining in-frame rearrangements with V and J assigned. Such tables are incomplete; in checked studies, under half of the missing clones stem from an unresolved V gene, and the remainder is unexplained. V, J and clone size derive from that table, while D and trimming were established from the DNA sequence. The sample contains 800,000 or so clones, 95% to 97% of them found a single time. Around 0.21% of the sample is in the top ten clones.

Comment on this clone: Its antigen remains unidentified. The input lacks base qualities; no much larger clone sits a single base away.

This sequence was found in a man aged 25-45 years in good health. This chain is built from TRBV5-4 and TRBJ1-1; a weak D assignment points to TRBD1 (5 bases agree). What was sequenced was naive CD8+ T cells sorted from blood. The sample's cell subset or site, from its label and the paper: CD45RA+CCR7+. At the DNA level, the sequence is TGTGCCAGCAGCTTGGGACAGATTGAAGCTTTCTTT. Its protein reads: CASSLGQIEAFF. Extended through the reference TRBV5-4 and TRBJ1-1 proteins, this CDR3 yields the full variable domain: ETGVTQSPTHLIKTRGQQVTLRCSSQSGHNTVSWYQQALGQGPQFIFQYYREEENGRGNFPPRFSGLQFPNYSSELNVNALELDDSALYLCASSLGQIEAFFGQGTRLTVV.